These 21 T cell receptor beta chains were sequenced from one sample in a study of shared clonotypes between healthy human individuals. The protocol was immunoSEQ multiplex PCR, while the TCRdb copy is restricted to in-frame clones and leaves out a portion. The table has approximately 500,000 clones, around 73% seen once. Sequencing was done on a sample of PBMCs. These receptors originate from a woman between 35 and 50 years old in good health. Some clones in this sample may be carry-over from other donors' samples.

The chain joins TRBV6-5 to TRBJ2-7; D uncertain. Trimming removed 2 bases at V and 7 bases at J, with 9 bases between. CDR1 and CDR2 from the germline V gene are MNHEY and SVGAGI. This CDR3 contains 12 residues. The CDR3 loop reads CASSYPDGEQYF. The CDR3 nucleotides are TGTGCCAGCAGTTACCCCGATGGAGAGCAGTACTTC.

The V gene is TRBV7-2, the J gene TRBJ2-7; 11 bases line up with TRBD2. CDR1 and CDR2 from the germline V gene are SGHTA and FQGNSA. V gave up 5 bases and J gave up 4 bases; unmatched junction bases: 4. CDR3 size: 14 residues. The CDR3 coding sequence is TGTGCCAGCAGCCCTACTAGCGGGAGTTACGAGCAGTACTTC. Amino acid sequence: CASSPTSGSYEQYF. The full variable domain, rest sourced from reference TRBV7-2 and TRBJ2-7, is GAGVSQSPSNKVTEKGKDVELRCDPISGHTALYWYRQSLGQGLEFLIYFQGNSAPDKSGLPSDRFSAERTGGSVSTLTIQRTQQEDSAVYLCASSPTSGSYEQYFGPGTRLTVT.

V is TRBV27 and J is TRBJ2-1, with D hard to call. Trimming took 3 bases from V and 0 from J, leaving 9 bases between them. The CDR3 extends over 15 amino acids. CDR1 is MNHEY, CDR2 SMNVEV, per germline (reference sequence). The CDR3 nucleotides are TGTGCCAGCAGTTTTTATCCAAACTCCTACAATGAGCAGTTCTTC. Translation: CASSFYPNSYNEQFF.

The chain links TRBV7-3 to TRBJ2-1, with 9 positions matching TRBD2. This CDR3 region has 17 residues. The germline V gene has CDR1 SGHTA and CDR2 FQGTGA. The V segment lost 2 bases and the J segment 4 bases; nucleotides outside the gene matches: 9. The CDR3 DNA follows: TGTGCCAGCAGCTTAGGTCGTTTCACTAGCGGGTACAATGAGCAGTTCTTC. It codes for CASSLGRFTSGYNEQFF.

This clone came up a few times. V gene TRBV7-8 combines with J gene TRBJ1-3; D perhaps matches TRBD1 (6 bases). Germline CDR1 reads SGHVS; CDR2 reads FQNEAQ. With 1 base removed from V and 0 bases from J, the gap between germline ends came to 13 bases. This CDR3 region has 17 residues. CDR3 amino acids: CASSLGGKGDSGNTIYF. The CDR3 nucleotides are TGTGCCAGCAGCTTAGGCGGGAAGGGGGACTCTGGAAACACCATATATTTT. Full variable domain (remainder filled in from reference TRBV7-8 and TRBJ1-3): GAGVSQSPRYKVAKRGQDVALRCDPISGHVSLFWYQQALGQGPEFLTYFQNEAQLDKSGLPSDRFFAERPEGSVSTLKIQRTQQEDSAVYLCASSLGGKGDSGNTIYFGEGSWLTVV.

The chain has TRBV27 and TRBJ2-7; no definite D call. CDR3 length equals 14 residues. CDR1 and CDR2 (germline): MNHEY, SMNVEV (reference sequence). V gave up 7 bases and J gave up 0 bases, with 13 bases separating them. The CDR3 reads CASMRYFSSYEQYF. The CDR3 nucleotides are TGTGCCAGCATGCGGTACTTCAGCTCCTACGAGCAGTACTTC.

The chain links TRBV4-2 to TRBJ2-7; unclear D gene. The CDR3 covers 14 residues. V lost 0 bases to trimming and J lost 5 bases, with 11 bases between them. In germline, CDR1 is LGHNA, CDR2 YNFKEQ. The CDR3 reads CASSQDLDRHEQYF. The CDR3 DNA sequence: TGTGCCAGCAGCCAAGATTTAGATAGGCACGAGCAGTACTTC.

V usage is TRBV6-1 and J usage is TRBJ2-7; D unresolved. Trimming removed 2 bases at V and 5 bases at J, with 16 bases between. This CDR3 contains 15 residues. CDR1 MNHNS and CDR2 SASEGT come from the germline V gene. The CDR3 spells CASSEIEAQGDEQYF. DNA for the CDR3: TGTGCCAGCAGTGAAATTGAAGCCCAAGGTGACGAGCAGTACTTC.

Points on this clone: This sequence may be a read error, since a much larger clone differs from it by one base. The genes are TRBV27 and TRBJ1-6, with D perhaps matching TRBD1 (5 bases). Trimming took 8 bases from V and 7 from J, leaving 21 bases between them. Germline values: CDR1 MNHEY, CDR2 SMNVEV (reference sequence). The CDR3 loop spans 16 amino acids. The chain's CDR3 is CASGRAGSVSNSPLHF. The CDR3 coding sequence is TGTGCCAGCGGTCGGGCAGGGTCGGTCTCAAATTCACCCCTCCACTTT.

The chain has TRBV27 and TRBJ2-7, with a weak D call TRBD1 (6 bases). Germline CDR1 is MNHEY and CDR2 is SMNVEV (reference sequence). Trimming took 4 bases from V and 2 from J, leaving 9 bases between them. This CDR3 region has 13 residues. The chain's CDR3 is CASSSGTTYEQYF. CDR3 DNA sequence: TGTGCCAGCAGTTCCGGGACAACCTACGAGCAGTACTTC.

The CDR3 loop is CASSHPSGANTGELFF. The CDR3 DNA is TGCGCCAGCAGCCACCCCAGCGGAGCGAACACCGGGGAGCTGTTTTTT. This chain joins TRBV5-1 and TRBJ2-2, with a possible D match to TRBD2 (5 bases). Germline CDR1 and CDR2: SGHRS and YFSETQ. This CDR3 contains 16 residues. V shed 4 bases and J shed 0 bases, with 13 bases lying between them. Complete variable domain (other parts from reference TRBV5-1 and TRBJ2-2): KAGVTQTPRYLIKTRGQQVTLSCSPISGHRSVSWYQQTPGQGLQFLFEYFSETQRNKGNFPGRFSGRQFSNSRSEMNVSTLELGDSALYLCASSHPSGANTGELFFGEGSRLTVL.

V and J are TRBV6-1 and TRBJ1-4; D ambiguous. The CDR3 consists of 13 residues. Trimming left V 6 bases short and J 5 bases short, with 10 bases between. The germline V gene has CDR1 MNHNS and CDR2 SASEGT. CDR3 loop: CASSQNVNEKLFF. CDR3 DNA sequence: TGTGCCAGCAGCCAGAACGTAAATGAAAAACTGTTTTTT.

V is TRBV5-1 and J is TRBJ2-3; D assignment may be TRBD1 or TRBD2 (6 bases each). The V and J ends lost 0 bases and 1 base respectively, with 9 bases between them. The CDR3 has 15 residues. The germline V gene encodes CDR1 SGHRS and CDR2 YFSETQ. CDR3 sequence reads: CASSLEGGGTDTQYF. DNA for the CDR3: TGCGCCAGCAGCTTGGAGGGGGGTGGCACAGATACGCAGTATTTT.

This clone was seen more than once but under ten times. The rearrangement uses TRBV28 and TRBJ2-7; a possible D gene is TRBD2 (6 bases). This CDR3 contains 16 residues. Germline CDR1 reads MDHEN; CDR2 reads SYDVKM. V gave up 4 bases and J gave up 7 bases, with 23 bases separating them. The CDR3 loop reads CASSSRVKGRLLEQYF. The CDR3 DNA follows: TGTGCCAGCAGTTCAAGAGTGAAGGGGAGGTTGCTGGAGCAGTACTTC.

J is TRBJ2-1 and V is TRBV7-2; 8 bases are shared with TRBD2. V gave up 1 base and J gave up 7 bases; unmatched junction bases: 9. Germline V gives CDR1 SGHTA, CDR2 FQGNSA. CDR3 size: 16 residues. CDR3: CASSLVGGGYTNEQFF. CDR3 sequence (DNA): TGTGCCAGCAGCTTAGTCGGGGGGGGTTACACGAATGAGCAGTTCTTC.

This clone was seen just once. J is TRBJ2-1 and V is TRBV7-9, with D possibly being TRBD1 or TRBD2 (5 bases each). V gave up 0 bases and J gave up 6 bases, with 12 bases separating them. Germline values: CDR1 SEHNR, CDR2 FQNEAQ (reference sequence). The CDR3 extends over 15 amino acids. The CDR3 nucleotides are TGTGCCAGCAGCTTAGCTGGGGGAAGAACCAATGAGCAGTTCTTC. Its translation is CASSLAGGRTNEQFF. Full variable domain (rest looked up from reference TRBV7-9 and TRBJ2-1): DTGVSQNPRHKITKRGQNVTFRCDPISEHNRLYWYRQTLGQGPEFLTYFQNEAQLEKSRLLSDRFSAERPKGSFSTLEIQRTEQGDSAMYLCASSLAGGRTNEQFFGPGTRLTVL.

The chain employs TRBV7-6 and TRBJ2-1; possibly TRBD1 or TRBD2 for D (5 bases each). The CDR3 is 16 amino acids. Germline CDR1 SGHVS, CDR2 FNYEAQ. Trimming pared 0 bases from V and 4 bases from J, leaving 13 bases between. CDR3 nucleotides: TGTGCCAGCAGCTTAGCTCCCAGGGACCTATACAATGAGCAGTTCTTC. Translation gives CASSLAPRDLYNEQFF.

The chain combines TRBV10-1 with TRBJ2-5; TRBD2 matches at 10 bases. Near its end, the DNA agrees better with TRBJ2-7, so the J call may be wrong. In germline, CDR1 is WNHNN, CDR2 SYGVQD (reference sequence). The CDR3 loop spans 16 amino acids. This chain's CDR3 is CASSPSTSGISYEQYF. The CDR3 DNA sequence: TGCGCCAGCAGTCCTTCTACTAGCGGGATCTCCTACGAGCAGTACTTC.

This clone was detected many times. Other DNA sequences within the sample encode an identical CDR3. The V gene is TRBV15, the J gene TRBJ2-5, with TRBD2 identical over 8 bases. Germline V gene lookup returns CDR1 LNHNV and CDR2 YYDKDF (reference sequence). The CDR3 consists of 17 residues. After removal of 4 bases from V and 5 bases from J, the junction contained 15 bases not matched to a gene. CDR3 region: CATSTGDLAGSGETQYF. The CDR3 DNA follows: TGTGCCACCAGCACTGGGGACTTAGCGGGATCGGGCGAGACCCAGTACTTC.

The genes are TRBV14 and TRBJ2-7; 9 bases fit TRBD1. CDR1 and CDR2 from the germline V gene are SGHDN and FVKESK. The CDR3 covers 15 residues. V shed 3 bases, J shed 6 bases, and the junction held 9 bases outside the gene matches. The DNA of the CDR3 is TGTGCCAGCAGCCAGGGGGACAGGGAGATGTTCGAGCAGTACTTC. Translating gives CASSQGDREMFEQYF.

A few counts support this clone. The genes are TRBV11-2 and TRBJ2-7, with D possibly TRBD1 on 6 matching bases. CDR3 length equals 17 residues. Trimming removed 0 bases at V and 4 bases at J, with 19 bases between. Per germline, CDR1 SGHAT and CDR2 FQNNGV. The CDR3: CASSLDRWGQGGYEQYF. The CDR3 DNA reads TGTGCCAGCAGCTTAGATAGATGGGGGCAGGGTGGATACGAGCAGTACTTC.